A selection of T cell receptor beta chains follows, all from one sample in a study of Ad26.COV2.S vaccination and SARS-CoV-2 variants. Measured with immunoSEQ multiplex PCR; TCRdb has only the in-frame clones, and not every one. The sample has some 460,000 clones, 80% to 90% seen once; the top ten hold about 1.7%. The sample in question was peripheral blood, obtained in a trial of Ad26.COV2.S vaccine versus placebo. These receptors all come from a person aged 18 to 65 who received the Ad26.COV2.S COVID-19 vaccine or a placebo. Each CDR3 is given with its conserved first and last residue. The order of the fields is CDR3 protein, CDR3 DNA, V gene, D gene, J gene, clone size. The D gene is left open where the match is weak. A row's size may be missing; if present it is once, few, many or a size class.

CAISDSQGDVGEAFF	TGTGCCATCAGTGATTCCCAGGGGGATGTGGGTGAAGCTTTCTTT	TRBV10-3	TRBD1	TRBJ1-1	NA
CASSESREDIQYF	TGTGCCAGCAGTGAGAGCAGGGAGGACATTCAGTACTTC	TRBV12-3/TRBV12-4	NA	TRBJ2-4	NA
CASRKRSHGYTF	TGTGCCAGCAGGAAAAGGTCCCATGGCTACACCTTC	TRBV12-3/TRBV12-4	NA	TRBJ1-2	NA
CASSLGQGAGEKLFF	TGTGCCAGCAGCTTAGGACAGGGGGCCGGCGAAAAACTGTTTTTT	TRBV7-9	TRBD1	TRBJ1-4	NA
CASSRVSRQVRDEQYF	TGTGCCAGCAGCAGAGTCTCCCGACAGGTTCGCGACGAGCAGTACTTC	TRBV21-1	NA	TRBJ2-7	NA
CASSLGGPWDEQFF	TGCGCCAGCAGCTTGGGGGGGCCTTGGGATGAGCAGTTCTTC	TRBV5-1	NA	TRBJ2-1	NA
CASGQGQADTQYF	TGTGCCAGCGGACAGGGGCAGGCAGATACGCAGTATTTT	TRBV25-1	TRBD1	TRBJ2-3	once
CSVRPRGGANYGYTF	TGCAGCGTTCGCCCGCGGGGGGGAGCTAACTATGGCTACACCTTC	TRBV29-1	NA	TRBJ1-2	NA
CASSLTQGAGRGELFF	TGTGCCAGCAGCCTAACACAGGGGGCGGGTCGAGGGGAGCTGTTTTTT	TRBV11-2	TRBD1	TRBJ2-2	NA
CASSSDRINEKLFF	TGTGCCAGCAGCAGTGACAGGATTAATGAAAAACTGTTTTTT	TRBV6-6	NA	TRBJ1-4	NA
CASSLAGVGEQYF	TGTGCCAGCAGCTTAGCTGGGGTAGGCGAGCAGTACTTC	TRBV11-2	NA	TRBJ2-7	NA
CASSPTVGGVVVQYF	TGTGCCAGCAGCCCTACAGTTGGGGGCGTGGTTGTCCAGTACTTC	TRBV3-1/TRBV3-2	NA	TRBJ2-5	once
CASSLAGLREQYF	TGTGCCAGCAGCCTCGCGGGACTACGCGAGCAGTACTTC	TRBV7-2	TRBD2	TRBJ2-7	NA
CASSQVRNTEAFF	TGTGCCAGCAGCCAAGTAAGGAACACTGAAGCTTTCTTT	TRBV3-1/TRBV3-2	NA	TRBJ1-1	NA
CASSPPLGGRDTGELFF	TGTGCCAGCAGTCCACCCTTAGGGGGAAGGGACACCGGGGAGCTGTTTTTT	TRBV28	NA	TRBJ2-2	NA
CASSLGVWGRYNEQFF	TGTGCCAGCAGCTTAGGGGTCTGGGGGCGGTACAATGAGCAGTTCTTC	TRBV7-8	NA	TRBJ2-1	NA